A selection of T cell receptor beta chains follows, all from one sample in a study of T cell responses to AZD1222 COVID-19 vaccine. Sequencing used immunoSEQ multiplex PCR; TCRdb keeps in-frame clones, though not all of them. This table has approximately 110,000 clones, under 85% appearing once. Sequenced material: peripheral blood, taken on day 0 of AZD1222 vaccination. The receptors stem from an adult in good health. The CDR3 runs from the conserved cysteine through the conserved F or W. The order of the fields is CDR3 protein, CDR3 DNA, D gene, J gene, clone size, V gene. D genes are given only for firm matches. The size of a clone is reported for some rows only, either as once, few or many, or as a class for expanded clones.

cdr3_aa: CASSFRADPKVNEQFF
cdr3_nt: TGTGCCAGCAGCTTTAGGGCAGACCCAAAAGTGAATGAGCAGTTCTTC
d_call: .
j_call: TRBJ2-1
clone_size: .
v_call: TRBV7-9

cdr3_aa: CASSLARGTYNEQFF
cdr3_nt: TGTGCCAGCAGCTTAGCGCGGGGCACCTACAATGAGCAGTTCTTC
d_call: .
j_call: TRBJ2-1
clone_size: .
v_call: TRBV7-9

cdr3_aa: CASGVDQDTHRELFF
cdr3_nt: TGTGCCAGCGGCGTAGATCAGGACACACACCGGGAGCTGTTTTTT
d_call: .
j_call: TRBJ2-2
clone_size: .
v_call: TRBV9

cdr3_aa: CATGVNRDYGYTF
cdr3_nt: TGTGCCACCGGGGTCAACAGGGACTATGGCTACACCTTC
d_call: .
j_call: TRBJ1-2
clone_size: once
v_call: TRBV15

cdr3_aa: CASSPGTEPMTNTGELFF
cdr3_nt: TGTGCCAGCAGCCCCGGGACAGAGCCTATGACGAACACCGGGGAGCTGTTTTTT
d_call: TRBD1
j_call: TRBJ2-2
clone_size: .
v_call: TRBV5-8

cdr3_aa: CASSLQSGYEQYF
cdr3_nt: TGTGCCAGCAGCTTGCAATCCGGGTACGAGCAGTACTTC
d_call: .
j_call: TRBJ2-7
clone_size: .
v_call: TRBV7-2

cdr3_aa: CASSQRSGTEYGYTF
cdr3_nt: TGCGCCAGCAGCCAGCGCTCCGGGACAGAATATGGCTACACCTTC
d_call: TRBD1
j_call: TRBJ1-2
clone_size: .
v_call: TRBV4-1

cdr3_aa: CASSLGPKGTQYF
cdr3_nt: TGTGCCAGCAGTCTGGGCCCTAAGGGGACCCAGTACTTC
d_call: .
j_call: TRBJ2-5
clone_size: .
v_call: TRBV6-2/TRBV6-3

cdr3_aa: CASSIAHQGQGLYEQYF
cdr3_nt: TGTGCCAGTAGTATAGCACACCAGGGACAGGGCCTCTACGAGCAGTACTTC
d_call: TRBD1
j_call: TRBJ2-7
clone_size: .
v_call: TRBV19

cdr3_aa: CAISESAQQGGSYEQYF
cdr3_nt: TGTGCCATCAGTGAGTCGGCGCAACAGGGGGGGTCCTACGAGCAGTACTTC
d_call: .
j_call: TRBJ2-7
clone_size: .
v_call: TRBV10-3

cdr3_aa: CASGTRGYNEQFF
cdr3_nt: TGCGCCAGTGGGACGAGGGGCTACAATGAGCAGTTCTTC
d_call: .
j_call: TRBJ2-1
clone_size: once
v_call: TRBV10-1

cdr3_aa: CASSLVSPALKKETQYF
cdr3_nt: TGTGCCAGCAGTTTAGTCTCCCCGGCCCTTAAAAAAGAGACCCAGTACTTC
d_call: .
j_call: TRBJ2-5
clone_size: .
v_call: TRBV28

cdr3_aa: CASSRTVTFLEAFF
cdr3_nt: TGTGCCAGCAGTCGGACAGTTACCTTCCTTGAAGCTTTCTTT
d_call: .
j_call: TRBJ1-1
clone_size: .
v_call: TRBV6-5

cdr3_aa: CASSFLERYGYTF
cdr3_nt: TGTGCCAGCAGCTTCCTCGAGAGATATGGCTACACCTTC
d_call: .
j_call: TRBJ1-2
clone_size: .
v_call: TRBV7-9

cdr3_aa: CATSSRQGAHLNEQFF
cdr3_nt: TGTGCCACCAGCAGCCGACAGGGGGCGCACCTGAATGAGCAGTTCTTC
d_call: TRBD1
j_call: TRBJ2-1
clone_size: .
v_call: TRBV15

cdr3_aa: CASSEGGAARPQHF
cdr3_nt: TGTGCCAGCAGCGAAGGAGGGGCTGCGCGGCCCCAGCATTTT
d_call: .
j_call: TRBJ1-5
clone_size: .
v_call: TRBV7-2

cdr3_aa: CASSLTAVGANTEAFF
cdr3_nt: TGTGCCAGCAGTTTAACGGCTGTGGGGGCAAACACTGAAGCTTTCTTT
d_call: .
j_call: TRBJ1-1
clone_size: .
v_call: TRBV28

cdr3_aa: CASSSSRRSIYEQYF
cdr3_nt: TGTGCCAGCAGCTCATCCCGCAGGAGCATCTACGAGCAGTACTTC
d_call: .
j_call: TRBJ2-7
clone_size: .
v_call: TRBV7-9

cdr3_aa: CSVLRMNTEAFF
cdr3_nt: TGCAGCGTCCTCAGGATGAACACTGAAGCTTTCTTT
d_call: .
j_call: TRBJ1-1
clone_size: .
v_call: TRBV29-1

cdr3_aa: CASSFGTGSEGTF
cdr3_nt: .
d_call: .
j_call: TRBJ1-2
clone_size: .
v_call: TRBV12-3/TRBV12-4

cdr3_aa: CASSESSGDYNEQFF
cdr3_nt: TGTGCCAGCAGTGAGTCTAGCGGGGACTACAATGAGCAGTTCTTC
d_call: TRBD2
j_call: TRBJ2-1
clone_size: few
v_call: TRBV6-4

cdr3_aa: CASSSLAGAEETQYF
cdr3_nt: TGTGCCAGCAGCTCCTTAGCGGGGGCCGAAGAGACCCAGTACTTC
d_call: TRBD2
j_call: TRBJ2-5
clone_size: .
v_call: TRBV5-6

cdr3_aa: CASRLLGGPYEQYF
cdr3_nt: TGTGCCAGCAGGCTCCTGGGGGGTCCCTACGAGCAGTACTTC
d_call: .
j_call: TRBJ2-7
clone_size: .
v_call: TRBV28

cdr3_aa: CASSPGQTNTEAFF
cdr3_nt: TGTGCCAGCTCACCGGGACAGACTAACACTGAAGCTTTCTTT
d_call: TRBD1
j_call: TRBJ1-1
clone_size: .
v_call: TRBV18

cdr3_aa: CATSRSGGAITEAFF
cdr3_nt: TGTGCCACCAGTCGATCTGGGGGGGCGATCACTGAAGCTTTCTTT
d_call: .
j_call: TRBJ1-1
clone_size: .
v_call: TRBV24-1

cdr3_aa: CASAGDRSGNTIYF
cdr3_nt: TGTGCCAGCGCTGGTGACAGATCTGGAAACACCATATATTTT
d_call: .
j_call: TRBJ1-3
clone_size: .
v_call: TRBV11-1

cdr3_aa: CASSSGTGELFF
cdr3_nt: TGTGCCAGTAGTTCGGGCACCGGGGAGCTGTTTTTT
d_call: .
j_call: TRBJ2-2
clone_size: .
v_call: TRBV19

cdr3_aa: CASSQGGGSSGNTIYF
cdr3_nt: TGTGCCAGCAGCCAAGGTGGGGGGAGCTCTGGAAACACCATATATTTT
d_call: .
j_call: TRBJ1-3
clone_size: .
v_call: TRBV3-1/TRBV3-2

cdr3_aa: CASSATGEVHEQYF
cdr3_nt: TGTGCCAGCAGCGCGACAGGAGAGGTCCACGAGCAGTACTTC
d_call: .
j_call: TRBJ2-7
clone_size: .
v_call: TRBV9